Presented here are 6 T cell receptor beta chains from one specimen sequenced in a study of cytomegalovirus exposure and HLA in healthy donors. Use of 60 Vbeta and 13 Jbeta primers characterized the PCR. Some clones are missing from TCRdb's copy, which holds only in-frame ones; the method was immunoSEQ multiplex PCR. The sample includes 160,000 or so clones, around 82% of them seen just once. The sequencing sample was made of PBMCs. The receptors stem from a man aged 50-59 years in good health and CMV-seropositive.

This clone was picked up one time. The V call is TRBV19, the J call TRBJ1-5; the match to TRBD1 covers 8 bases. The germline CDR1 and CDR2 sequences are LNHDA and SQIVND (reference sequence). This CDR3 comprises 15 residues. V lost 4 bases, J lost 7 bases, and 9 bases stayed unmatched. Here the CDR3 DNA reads TGTGCCAGTAGTAGCCCTGGGACAGGAGGCCAGCCCCAGCATTTT. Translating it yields CASSSPGTGGQPQHF.

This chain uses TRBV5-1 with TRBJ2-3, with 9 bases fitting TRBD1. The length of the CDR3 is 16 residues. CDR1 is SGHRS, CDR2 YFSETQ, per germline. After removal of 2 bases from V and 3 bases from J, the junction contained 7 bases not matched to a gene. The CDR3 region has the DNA TGCGCCAGCAGCTTACAGGGGGCGTCAGGTACAGATACGCAGTATTTT. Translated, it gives CASSLQGASGTDTQYF.

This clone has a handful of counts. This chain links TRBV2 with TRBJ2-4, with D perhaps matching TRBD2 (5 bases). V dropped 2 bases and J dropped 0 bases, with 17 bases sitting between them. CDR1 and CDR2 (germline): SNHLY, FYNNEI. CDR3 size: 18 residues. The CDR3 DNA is TGTGCCAGCAGTGAAATTCTTTTTGGAGGACTAGCCAAAAACATTCAGTACTTC. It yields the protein CASSEILFGGLAKNIQYF.

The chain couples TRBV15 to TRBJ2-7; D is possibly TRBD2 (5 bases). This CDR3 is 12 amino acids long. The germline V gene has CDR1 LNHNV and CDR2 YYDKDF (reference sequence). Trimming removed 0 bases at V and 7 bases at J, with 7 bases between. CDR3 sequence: CATSRDWREQYF. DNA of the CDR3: TGTGCCACCAGCAGAGATTGGAGGGAGCAGTACTTC.

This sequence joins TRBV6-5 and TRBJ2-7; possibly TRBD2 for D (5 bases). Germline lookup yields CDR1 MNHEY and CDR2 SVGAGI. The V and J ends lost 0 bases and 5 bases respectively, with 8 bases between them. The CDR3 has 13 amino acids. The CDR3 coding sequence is TGTGCCAGCAGTTACTCGAACGGGGACGAGCAGTACTTC. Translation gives CASSYSNGDEQYF.

CDR3 in amino acids: CASSSRQVNQPQHF. The CDR3 DNA reads TGTGCCAGCAGTTCAAGACAAGTCAATCAGCCCCAGCATTTT. This rearrangement joins TRBV6-1 to TRBJ1-5; D uncertain. The CDR3 loop spans 14 amino acids. V lost 5 bases, J lost 3 bases, and 11 bases lay in between. From germline, CDR1 is MNHNS and CDR2 SASEGT.